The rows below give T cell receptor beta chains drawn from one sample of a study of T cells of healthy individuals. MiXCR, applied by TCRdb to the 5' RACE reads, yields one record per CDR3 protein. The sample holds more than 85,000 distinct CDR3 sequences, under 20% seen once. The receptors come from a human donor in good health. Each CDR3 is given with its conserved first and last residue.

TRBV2 CASSDFGQVGPQHF
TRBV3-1 CASSRRVWGTDTQYF
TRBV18 CASSPRGNQPQHF
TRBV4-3 CASSQEWDFTEAFF
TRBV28 CASKIQGNQPQHF
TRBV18 CASSPPDRDEQFF
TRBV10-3 CAISENRGGRIMNTEAFF
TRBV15 CATSRDRGDGYTF
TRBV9 CASSLRGLADTQYF
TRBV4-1 CASSQVGPTDTQYF
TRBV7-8 CASSLFVAGGTDTQYF
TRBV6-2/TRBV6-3 CASSWTSGRDEQYF
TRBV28 CASSPAGQGSNQPQHF
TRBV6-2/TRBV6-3 CASAESRGYTF
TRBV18 CASSPGYGDTEAFF
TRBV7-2 CASSLGSPLYGYTF
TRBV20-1 CSASYLDGNEQFF
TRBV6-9 CARRGHWGQPQHF
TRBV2 CASSDGPRMEQFF
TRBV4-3 CASSQSTGNSGANVLTF
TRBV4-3 CASSLSLDSNQPQHF
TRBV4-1 CASSQVGQLSNQPQHF
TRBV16 CASSRDSSNQPQHF
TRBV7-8 CASSLVPDQPQHF
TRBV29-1 CSVADSIDQPQHF
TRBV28 CASAIFGNTIYF
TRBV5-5 CASSFPRGEETQYF
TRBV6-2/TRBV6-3 CASAGLVEKLFF
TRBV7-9 CASSFSGQETQYF
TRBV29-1 CSVVKGGMTEAFF
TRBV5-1 CASSWKGSSTDTQYF
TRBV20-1 CSASMMNTEAFF
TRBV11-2 CASSLGNSPSTDTQYF
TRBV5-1 CASSTSGTGGGYTF
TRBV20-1 CSANGLREGPLKVDTQYF
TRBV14 CASSQGHGPLTDTQYF
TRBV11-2 CASSFSNRAEAFF
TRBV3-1 CASSQALGSGEQYF
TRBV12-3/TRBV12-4 CASSLSVGVDEQFF
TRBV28 CASSSTGGLYEQYF